One sample yielded the 26 T cell receptor beta chains listed below, sequenced in a study of CD8 T cells in Susac syndrome. A quantity of about 0.5 to 1 ug RNA underwent reverse transcription using random hexamers. TCRdb independently ran MiXCR on the immunoSEQ multiplex PCR reads; one entry per CDR3 protein. Among some 150,000 distinct CDR3 sequences listed, just under 97% were seen once. The sequenced material came from CD8+ T cells from PBMCs. The source of these receptors is a human donor with multiple sclerosis.

This clonotype came up once. The chain employs TRBV27 and TRBJ2-5; the D gene could be TRBD1 or TRBD2 (5 bases each). The V gene lost 4 bases and the J gene lost 5 bases, with 23 bases spanning the gap. The germline V gene has CDR1 MNHEY and CDR2 SMNVEV (reference sequence). CDR3 size: 17 residues. The CDR3 DNA follows: TGTGCCAGCAGTTGGACCCGGGACCGCGCTTGGGGCGAGACCCAGTACTTC. The encoded protein is CASSWTRDRAWGETQYF.

This chain uses TRBV29-1 with TRBJ2-7, with a possible D match to TRBD1 (5 bases). V lost 3 bases to trimming and J lost 5 bases, with 14 bases between them. The germline V gene has CDR1 SQVTM and CDR2 ANQGSEA. The CDR3 covers 13 residues. The CDR3: CSVEGSGAHEQYF. The CDR3 nucleotides are TGCAGCGTTGAGGGTTCTGGGGCCCACGAGCAGTACTTC.

V is TRBV7-2 and J is TRBJ2-5, with no clear D. Trimming took off 4 bases at V and 5 bases at J, with 14 bases between the two ends. This CDR3 has 14 amino acids. Per the germline V gene, CDR1 is SGHTA and CDR2 is FQGNSA. The CDR3 sequence is CASSSRVSWETQYF. CDR3 coding DNA: TGTGCCAGCAGCTCCCGGGTCTCCTGGGAGACCCAGTACTTC.

The chain has TRBV27 and TRBJ2-6, with a possible D match to TRBD1 (6 bases). Trimming left V 5 bases short and J 2 bases short, with 13 bases between. CDR1 and CDR2 from the germline V gene are MNHEY and SMNVEV (reference sequence). The CDR3 has 16 amino acids. The CDR3 region has the DNA TGTGCCAGCAGTAAACAGGGCCTAACTGGGGCCAACGTCCTGACTTTC. Protein product: CASSKQGLTGANVLTF. Looking up the rest from reference TRBV27 and TRBJ2-6 gives the full variable domain: EAQVTQNPRYLITVTGKKLTVTCSQNMNHEYMSWYRQDPGLGLRQIYYSMNVEVTDKGDVPEGYKVSRKEKRNFPLILESPSPNQTSLYFCASSKQGLTGANVLTFGAGSRLTVL.

V usage is TRBV30 and J usage is TRBJ2-5; no clear D. Trimming removed 2 bases from V and 1 base from J, with 8 bases in between. This CDR3 spans 13 amino acids. Germline V gene lookup returns CDR1 GTSNPN and CDR2 SVGIG (reference sequence). The CDR3, as DNA: TGTGCCTGGAGTAGGAGTCTCCAAGAGACCCAGTACTTC. As protein: CAWSRSLQETQYF.

The chain employs TRBV19 and TRBJ2-1; a possible D gene is TRBD1 (7 bases). V was pared by 6 bases and J by 10 bases, with 16 bases between. The germline gives CDR1 LNHDA, CDR2 SQIVND (reference sequence). The CDR3 has 13 residues. Here the CDR3 reads CASSDDRAGEQFF. In nucleotides, the CDR3 is TGTGCCAGTAGCGACGACAGGGCGGGAGAGCAGTTCTTC.

J is TRBJ2-2 and V is TRBV30; 7 bases map to TRBD1. CDR3 length: 14 residues. In germline, CDR1 is GTSNPN, CDR2 SVGIG (reference sequence). Losses at the gene ends were 0 bases for V and 6 bases for J; bases not matched to a gene: 4. The CDR3 DNA reads as TGTGCCTGGAGTGTGGACAGGAGAGCCGGGGAGCTGTTTTTT. It codes for CAWSVDRRAGELFF.

This chain links TRBV15 with TRBJ2-7; D is unclear. This CDR3 has 13 amino acids. The germline V gene encodes CDR1 LNHNV and CDR2 YYDKDF (reference sequence). Trimming removed 0 bases from V and 1 base from J, with 4 bases in between. The CDR3 DNA reads as TGTGCCACCAGCAGAGACAGATCCTACGAGCAGTACGTC. It specifies CATSRDRSYEQYV.

The V call is TRBV30, the J call TRBJ2-1; D is undetermined. Trimming removed 1 base from V and 4 bases from J, with 8 bases in between. Germline V gives CDR1 GTSNPN, CDR2 SVGIG (reference sequence). CDR3 length: 13 amino acids. The CDR3: CAWSGQGYNEQFF. CDR3 nucleotide sequence: TGTGCCTGGAGTGGTCAAGGTTACAATGAGCAGTTCTTC.

V gene TRBV5-4 combines with J gene TRBJ2-7, with D possibly being TRBD1 (8 bases). The CDR3 extends over 14 amino acids. With 7 bases removed from V and 2 bases from J, the gap between germline ends came to 16 bases. Germline V gene data show CDR1 as SGHNT and CDR2 as YYREEE (reference sequence). CDR3: CASADRGGTYEQYF. The CDR3 nucleotides are TGTGCCAGCGCCGACAGGGGAGGGACCTACGAGCAGTACTTC.

The chain combines TRBV7-9 with TRBJ1-1; D unresolved. CDR1 is SEHNR, CDR2 FQNEAQ, per germline (reference sequence). V was shortened by 1 base and J by 7 bases, with 16 bases between the two germline ends. The CDR3 is 15 amino acids. DNA for the CDR3: TGTGCCAGCAGCTTAGGGTTATTTGGGTCGGTTGAAGCTTTCTTT. It yields the protein CASSLGLFGSVEAFF.

The chain employs TRBV7-9 and TRBJ1-6; D not resolved. The V and J ends lost 4 bases and 8 bases respectively, with 18 bases between them. This CDR3 has 16 residues. Germline CDR1 and CDR2: SEHNR and FQNEAQ (reference sequence). The CDR3 sequence is CASSSPDIRADSPLHF. The CDR3 DNA is TGTGCCAGCAGCTCCCCAGATATCCGGGCGGATTCACCCCTCCACTTT.

The genes are TRBV6-5 and TRBJ2-7; 8 positions match TRBD2. This CDR3 comprises 16 residues. After removal of 2 bases from V and 4 bases from J, the junction contained 10 bases not matched to a gene. The germline V gene has CDR1 MNHEY and CDR2 SVGAGI. The CDR3 DNA reads as TGTGCCAGCAGTTACCGGACTAGCTGGGGAGATTACGAGCAGTACTTC. Amino acid sequence: CASSYRTSWGDYEQYF.

V usage is TRBV28 and J usage is TRBJ1-2; a possible D gene is TRBD1 (6 bases). CDR3 length: 13 residues. V lost 7 bases, J lost 6 bases, and 15 bases lay in between. Germline V gene data show CDR1 as MDHEN and CDR2 as SYDVKM. The chain's CDR3 is CASTGGGADGYTF. The CDR3 coding sequence is TGTGCCAGCACCGGCGGGGGCGCGGATGGCTACACCTTC.

This clonotype was seen a single time. This chain joins TRBV19 and TRBJ1-1; 7 bases line up with TRBD1. With V trimmed by 5 bases and J by 8 bases, 5 bases remained unmatched. The length of the CDR3 is 12 residues. In germline, CDR1 is LNHDA, CDR2 SQIVND (reference sequence). This CDR3 reads CASSPPGQEAFF. DNA of the CDR3: TGTGCCAGTAGTCCCCCGGGACAGGAAGCTTTCTTT.

The J gene is TRBJ2-1, the V gene TRBV7-9; 9 nucleotides agree with TRBD1. This CDR3 contains 18 residues. Germline V gene sequence: CDR1 SEHNR, CDR2 FQNEAQ (reference sequence). Trimming cost V 5 bases and J 2 bases; bases outside gene matches: 13. CDR3 amino acids: CASSPLPGQGPTYNEQFF. The CDR3, as DNA: TGTGCCAGCAGCCCCCTCCCGGGACAGGGACCAACCTACAATGAGCAGTTCTTC.

The J gene is TRBJ1-1, the V gene TRBV20-1; 7 nucleotides agree with TRBD1. The CDR3 extends over 12 amino acids. Germline values: CDR1 DFQATT, CDR2 SNEGSKA (reference sequence). V shed 2 bases, J shed 6 bases, and the junction held 3 bases outside the gene matches. CDR3 sequence: CSARSGGPEAFF. The CDR3 DNA reads as TGCAGTGCTAGATCAGGGGGTCCTGAAGCTTTCTTT.

This chain uses TRBV27 with TRBJ1-1; D remains ambiguous. The CDR3 length is 13 residues. CDR1 is MNHEY and CDR2 is SMNVEV in the germline V gene (reference sequence). V gave up 3 bases and J gave up 1 base, with 6 bases separating them. The CDR3 loop reads CASSFQENTEAFF. CDR3 DNA: TGTGCCAGCAGTTTTCAGGAGAACACTGAAGCTTTCTTT.

The V gene is TRBV28, the J gene TRBJ2-1, with 9 positions matching TRBD1. Germline V gives CDR1 MDHEN, CDR2 SYDVKM. The V segment lost 6 bases and the J segment 12 bases; nucleotides outside the gene matches: 6. The CDR3 spans 12 residues. The CDR3 is CASRGQGSVQFF. DNA of the CDR3: TGTGCCAGCAGAGGACAGGGGTCAGTGCAGTTCTTC. The variable domain in full, completed from reference TRBV28 and TRBJ2-1, reads DVKVTQSSRYLVKRTGEKVFLECVQDMDHENMFWYRQDPGLGLRLIYFSYDVKMKEKGDIPEGYSVSREKKERFSLILESASTNQTSMYLCASRGQGSVQFFGPGTRLTVL.

The chain combines TRBV13 with TRBJ2-7; D not resolved. From germline, CDR1 is PRHDT and CDR2 FYEKMQ (reference sequence). The CDR3 runs 11 residues. V lost 3 bases and J 4 bases, leaving 4 bases between the germline ends. CDR3 DNA sequence: TGTGCCAGCAGCTTCAAATACGAGCAGTACTTC. The encoded protein is CASSFKYEQYF. The full variable domain, in which reference TRBV13 and TRBJ2-7 provide the parts outside the CDR3, is AAGVIQSPRHLIKEKRETATLKCYPIPRHDTVYWYQQGPGQDPQFLISFYEKMQSDKGSIPDRFSAQQFSDYHSELNMSSLELGDSALYFCASSFKYEQYFGPGTRLTVT.

The CDR3 protein is CASSASGGALNEQFF. The DNA of the CDR3 is TGCGCCAGCTCCGCGAGCGGGGGGGCTCTAAATGAGCAGTTCTTC. The V and J genes are TRBV5-1 and TRBJ2-1; 10 positions agree with TRBD2. The germline V gene has CDR1 SGHRS and CDR2 YFSETQ. J gave up 7 bases and V 7 bases, and 11 bases lay outside the gene matches. This CDR3 contains 15 residues.

The genes are TRBV29-1 and TRBJ2-1, with TRBD2 matching over 8 bases. V trimming: 4 bases; J trimming: 10 bases; junction bases outside the gene matches: 9. CDR3 size: 13 residues. The germline V gene has CDR1 SQVTM and CDR2 ANQGSEA. The CDR3 reads CSVGEARGGEQFF. In DNA form, the CDR3 reads TGCAGCGTTGGTGAGGCCCGGGGGGGCGAGCAGTTCTTC.

V usage is TRBV29-1 and J usage is TRBJ2-3; TRBD2 matches 8 bases. The CDR3 is 18 amino acids. Germline-derived CDR1 and CDR2 are SQVTM and ANQGSEA. The junction had 13 bases not matched to a gene; V was cut back by 1 base and J by 1 base. The CDR3 sequence is CSVEGFSGGSFRTDTQYF. CDR3 DNA sequence: TGCAGCGTTGAAGGATTCAGCGGGGGATCCTTCCGCACAGATACGCAGTATTTT.

The chain employs TRBV30 and TRBJ2-7; 10 bases map to TRBD1. V was pared by 2 bases and J by 4 bases, with 5 bases of the junction left unmatched. The CDR3 loop spans 14 amino acids. Germline V lookup: CDR1 GTSNPN, CDR2 SVGIG (reference sequence). The CDR3 loop is CAWSTGTGDYEQYF. CDR3 DNA: TGTGCCTGGAGTACCGGGACAGGGGATTACGAGCAGTACTTC.

This sequence joins TRBV3-1 and TRBJ1-2; 8 positions match TRBD1. V was clipped by 8 bases and J by 2 bases; unmatched bases: 10. The germline V gene encodes CDR1 LGHDT and CDR2 YNNKEL (reference sequence). This CDR3 is 15 amino acids long. Written as DNA, the CDR3 is TGTGCCAGCCGGGCGCCACAGGGGGTAAACTATGGCTACACCTTC. Translated: CASRAPQGVNYGYTF.

This sequence joins TRBV15 and TRBJ2-1; D unclear. V was cut by 0 bases and J by 5 bases, with 8 bases left in between. CDR1 is LNHNV, CDR2 YYDKDF, per germline (reference sequence). The CDR3 extends over 14 amino acids. This chain's CDR3 is CATSRDRSDNEQFF. CDR3 bases: TGTGCCACCAGCAGAGATCGATCGGACAATGAGCAGTTCTTC.